These 12 T cell receptor beta chains share one sample of origin, sequenced in a study of T cell changes during pregnancy in multiple sclerosis. Assay used: immunoSEQ multiplex PCR; TCRdb lists only in-frame clones, some missing. The data hold 58,000 or so clones, with 90% observed a single time. The sample in question was peripheral blood, obtained in the first trimester of pregnancy. These receptors all come from a female donor in good health, enrolled as a control in a pregnancy study.

This chain uses TRBV4-1 with TRBJ1-1, with D possibly matching TRBD1 (5 bases). V was clipped by 3 bases and J by 3 bases, with 11 bases between them. This CDR3 contains 14 residues. CDR1 MGHRA and CDR2 YSYEKL come from the germline V gene. Here the CDR3 reads CASSHADTDTEAFF. The CDR3 DNA is TGCGCCAGCAGCCACGCGGACACAGACACTGAAGCTTTCTTT.

The chain links TRBV25-1 to TRBJ2-1, with 8 positions matching TRBD2. The CDR3 runs to 14 residues. V dropped 6 bases and J dropped 2; count of bases not matched to a gene: 3. Looked up from germline, CDR1 is MGHDK and CDR2 is SYGVNS. The chain's CDR3 is CASSTSGPYNEQFF. The CDR3 DNA follows: TGTGCCAGCAGCACTAGCGGACCCTACAATGAGCAGTTCTTC.

The chain couples TRBV6-1 to TRBJ2-3; D gene unclear. Germline V CDR1 and CDR2: MNHNS, SASEGT. V lost 6 bases, J lost 4 bases, and 11 bases lay in between. The CDR3 runs 13 residues. The CDR3 region is CASSGYGADTQYF. In DNA, the CDR3 is TGTGCCAGCAGCGGATACGGAGCAGATACGCAGTATTTT.

The chain carries TRBV29-1 and TRBJ2-7; possible D gene TRBD2, 5 bases. Trimming stripped 6 bases from V and 2 bases from J, with 17 bases between. The CDR3 runs 14 residues. CDR1 SQVTM and CDR2 ANQGSEA come from the germline V gene. CDR3 nucleotide sequence: TGCAGCGTACGACTTGGACTCCACGCCTACGAGCAGTACTTC. Its protein is CSVRLGLHAYEQYF.

The chain joins TRBV6-1 to TRBJ2-2, with 8 bases matching TRBD1. The CDR3 spans 14 residues. CDR1 MNHNS and CDR2 SASEGT come from the germline V gene. Trimming cost V 6 bases and J 5 bases; bases outside gene matches: 5. As DNA, the CDR3 is TGTGCCAGCAGGAGTCAGGGGGCGACCGGGGAGCTGTTTTTT. This gives the protein CASRSQGATGELFF.

The genes are TRBV7-9 and TRBJ1-4, with D maybe TRBD1 (5 bases). Germline V gives CDR1 SEHNR, CDR2 FQNEAQ (reference sequence). There are 14 residues in the CDR3. V was pared by 5 bases and J by 5 bases, with 12 bases between. The CDR3: CASSQDSMNEKLFF. Written as DNA, the CDR3 is TGTGCCAGCAGCCAAGACAGTATGAATGAAAAACTGTTTTTT.

This chain connects TRBV9 to TRBJ1-2, with 7 bases matching TRBD1. The CDR3 length is 16 residues. The V gene's germline CDR1 is SGDLS and CDR2 YYNGEE. V was clipped by 4 bases and J by 5 bases; unmatched bases: 14. CDR3: CASSSQGQLEYYGYTF. For the CDR3, the DNA is TGTGCCAGCAGCTCCCAGGGACAGCTAGAATATTATGGCTACACCTTC.

The chain joins TRBV9 to TRBJ1-5; 7 nucleotides align to TRBD1. The CDR3 sequence is 17 residues long. Germline-derived CDR1 and CDR2 are SGDLS and YYNGEE. Unmatched junction bases numbered 10, after V lost 4 bases and J lost 0 bases. The CDR3 DNA follows: TGTGCCAGCAGCCCTGAGTGGGACAGCTATAGCAATCAGCCCCAGCATTTT. It yields the protein CASSPEWDSYSNQPQHF.

The chain combines TRBV6-5 with TRBJ2-2; D is possibly TRBD2 (6 bases). Germline-derived CDR1 and CDR2 are MNHEY and SVGAGI. This CDR3 spans 14 amino acids. Trimming left V 10 bases short and J 2 bases short, with 14 bases between. The CDR3 DNA is TGTGCCACCCGGAGGGCCAGTAACACCGGGGAGCTGTTTTTT. Amino acid sequence: CATRRASNTGELFF.

Here the CDR3 reads CAISESGQSYEQYF. The CDR3 bases are TGTGCCATCAGTGAGTCGGGACAGTCCTACGAGCAGTACTTC. J is TRBJ2-7 and V is TRBV10-3; 7 bases match TRBD1. Trimming removed 0 bases from V and 1 base from J; junction bases left unmatched: 0. The germline CDR1 and CDR2 sequences are ENHRY and SYGVKD. The CDR3 runs 14 residues.

The rearrangement uses TRBV7-8 and TRBJ2-7; weak D call: TRBD1 (5 bases). The CDR3 runs to 14 residues. In germline, CDR1 is SGHVS, CDR2 FQNEAQ. Between the trimmed V and J ends, which lost 3 bases and 0 bases, there was a span of 9 bases. The CDR3 loop reads CASSLQGFSYEQYF. CDR3 bases: TGTGCCAGCAGCTTGCAGGGCTTCTCCTACGAGCAGTACTTC.

J is TRBJ1-5 and V is TRBV7-2, with D perhaps TRBD1 (5 bases). Germline lookup yields CDR1 SGHTA and CDR2 FQGNSA. The CDR3 covers 13 residues. The ends were cut back, 3 bases at V and 6 bases at J, with 9 bases in the middle. CDR3 coding DNA: TGTGCCAGCAGCTTCGGGGGAGGTCAGCCCCAGCATTTT. It translates to CASSFGGGQPQHF.